Sequencing of this T cell receptor (beta chain) was carried out in a study of siplizumab effects on memory and regulatory T cells. General study results and limits: In siplizumab conditions, mappable alloreactive CD4+ clones averaged about 63% Treg-derived, against approximately 27% in controls. Contribution to the alloresponse seemed major for naive T cells, which also seemed more diverse than memory cells.

Cells from the mixed lymphocyte reaction were cocultured for 5 to 6 days at 37°C. Roughly 10^5 TCR templates were assayed per sample. Sequencing was performed with immunoSEQ multiplex PCR; in TCRdb, only in-frame clones are kept and a portion is missing. The data hold a few thousand clones, with 40% to 60% observed a single time. Comment on this clone: Its antigen is not known.

The sequenced material came from CFSE-low (dividing) CD4+ T cells sorted from an allogeneic mixed lymphocyte reaction. This receptor was identified in a human donor in good health; the cells came from an allogeneic mixed lymphocyte reaction. Some clones in this sample may be carry-over from other donors' samples.

The CDR3 spells CASSGRNYGYTF. CDR3 sequence (DNA): TGTGCCAGCAGTGGTCGAAATTATGGCTACACCTTC. The chain employs TRBV2 and TRBJ1-2, with no clear D. CDR1 and CDR2 (germline): SNHLY, FYNNEI. This CDR3 region has 12 residues. Trimming shortened V by 4 bases and J by 5 bases, and 8 bases separated the two germline ends. The whole variable domain, remainder taken from reference TRBV2 and TRBJ1-2, is EPEVTQTPSHQVTQMGQEVILRCVPISNHLYFYWYRQILGQKVEFLVSFYNNEISEKSEIFDDQFSVERPDGSNFTLKIRSTKLEDSAMYFCASSGRNYGYTFGSGTRLTVV.